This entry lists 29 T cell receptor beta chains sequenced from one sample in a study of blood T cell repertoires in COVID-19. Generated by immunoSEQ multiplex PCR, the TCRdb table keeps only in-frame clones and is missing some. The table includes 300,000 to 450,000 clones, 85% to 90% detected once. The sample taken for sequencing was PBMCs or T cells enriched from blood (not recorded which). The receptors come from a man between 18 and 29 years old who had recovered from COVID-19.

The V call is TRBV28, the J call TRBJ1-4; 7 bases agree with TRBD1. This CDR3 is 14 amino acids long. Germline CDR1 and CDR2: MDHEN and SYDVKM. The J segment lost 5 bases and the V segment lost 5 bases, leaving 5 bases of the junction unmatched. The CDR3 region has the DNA TGTGCCAGCAGTCTACAGGGGCGGAATGAAAAACTGTTTTTT. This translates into CASSLQGRNEKLFF. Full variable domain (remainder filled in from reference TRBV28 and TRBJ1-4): DVKVTQSSRYLVKRTGEKVFLECVQDMDHENMFWYRQDPGLGLRLIYFSYDVKMKEKGDIPEGYSVSREKKERFSLILESASTNQTSMYLCASSLQGRNEKLFFGSGTQLSVL.

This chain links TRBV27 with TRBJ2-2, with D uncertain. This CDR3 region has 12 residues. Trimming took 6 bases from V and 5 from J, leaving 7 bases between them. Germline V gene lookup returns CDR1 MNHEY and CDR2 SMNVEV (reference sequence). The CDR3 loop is CASRSFTGELFF. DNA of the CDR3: TGTGCCAGCAGGTCCTTTACCGGGGAGCTGTTTTTT.

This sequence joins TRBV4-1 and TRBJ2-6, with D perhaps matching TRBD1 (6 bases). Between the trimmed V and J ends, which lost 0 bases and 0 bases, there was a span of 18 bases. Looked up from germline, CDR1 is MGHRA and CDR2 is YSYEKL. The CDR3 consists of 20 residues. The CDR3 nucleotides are TGCGCCAGCAGCCAAGATCAGAGTCAGGGGCCCATCTCTGGGGCCAACGTCCTGACTTTC. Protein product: CASSQDQSQGPISGANVLTF.

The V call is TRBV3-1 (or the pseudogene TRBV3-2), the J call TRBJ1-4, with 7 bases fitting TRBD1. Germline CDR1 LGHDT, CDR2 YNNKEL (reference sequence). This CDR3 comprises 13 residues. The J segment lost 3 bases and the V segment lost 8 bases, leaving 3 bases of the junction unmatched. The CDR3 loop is CASGGTANEKLFF. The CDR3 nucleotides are TGTGCCAGCGGCGGGACAGCTAATGAAAAACTGTTTTTT.

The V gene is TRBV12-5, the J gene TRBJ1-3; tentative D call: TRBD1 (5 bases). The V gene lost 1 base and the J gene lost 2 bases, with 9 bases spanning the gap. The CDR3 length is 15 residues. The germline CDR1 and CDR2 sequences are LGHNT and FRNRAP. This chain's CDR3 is CASGLGRGAGNTIYF. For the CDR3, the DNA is TGTGCTAGTGGTTTGGGACGGGGGGCTGGAAACACCATATATTTT.

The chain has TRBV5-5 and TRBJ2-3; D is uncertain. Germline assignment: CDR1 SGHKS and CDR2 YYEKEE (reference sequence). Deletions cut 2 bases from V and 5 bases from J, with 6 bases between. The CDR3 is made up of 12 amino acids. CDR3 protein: CASSLFIDTQYF. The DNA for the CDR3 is TGTGCCAGCAGCTTATTCATAGATACGCAGTATTTT.

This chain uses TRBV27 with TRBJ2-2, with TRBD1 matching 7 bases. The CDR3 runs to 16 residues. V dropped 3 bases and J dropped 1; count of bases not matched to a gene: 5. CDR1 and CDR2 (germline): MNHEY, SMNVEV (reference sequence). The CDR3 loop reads CASSFRDRENTGELFF. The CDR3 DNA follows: TGTGCCAGCAGTTTTAGAGACAGGGAGAACACCGGGGAGCTGTTTTTT.

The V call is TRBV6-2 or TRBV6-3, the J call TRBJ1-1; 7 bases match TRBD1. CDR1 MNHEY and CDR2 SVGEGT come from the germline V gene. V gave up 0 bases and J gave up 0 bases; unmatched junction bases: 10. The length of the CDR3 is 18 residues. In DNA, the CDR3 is TGTGCCAGCAGTTACTCATTAGGGACAGTGGCCCTGAACACTGAAGCTTTCTTT. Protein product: CASSYSLGTVALNTEAFF.

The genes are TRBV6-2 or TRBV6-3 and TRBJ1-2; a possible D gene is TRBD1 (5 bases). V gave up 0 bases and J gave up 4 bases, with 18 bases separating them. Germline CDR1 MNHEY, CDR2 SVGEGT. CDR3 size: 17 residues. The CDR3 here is CASSYSGGPSGGYGYTF. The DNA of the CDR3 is TGTGCCAGCAGTTACTCAGGAGGGCCATCCGGGGGCTATGGCTACACCTTC.

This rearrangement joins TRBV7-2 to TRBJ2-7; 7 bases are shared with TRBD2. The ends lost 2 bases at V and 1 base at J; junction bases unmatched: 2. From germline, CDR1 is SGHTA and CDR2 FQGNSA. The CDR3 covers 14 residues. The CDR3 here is CASSLSGGSYEQYF. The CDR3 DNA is TGTGCCAGCAGCTTATCGGGAGGTTCCTACGAGCAGTACTTC.

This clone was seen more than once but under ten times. CDR3 loop: CASSQDPLAGGRNGELFF. Here the CDR3 DNA reads TGTGCCAGCAGCCAAGACCCCCTAGCGGGGGGGCGTAACGGGGAGCTGTTTTTT. The chain couples TRBV4-2 to TRBJ2-2; 12 positions match TRBD2. V lost 0 bases, J lost 7 bases, and 9 bases stayed unmatched. The CDR3 sequence is 18 residues long. Germline V gene sequence: CDR1 LGHNA, CDR2 YNFKEQ.

Here the CDR3 DNA reads TGTGCCAGCAGTTTCGTGGGCTTACCGGGGGACACTGAAGCTTTCTTT. Its translation: CASSFVGLPGDTEAFF. This rearrangement joins TRBV6-5 to TRBJ1-1; weak D call: TRBD1 (5 bases). The CDR3 is 16 residues long. Deletions cut 4 bases from V and 3 bases from J, with 18 bases between. Germline CDR1 MNHEY, CDR2 SVGAGI.

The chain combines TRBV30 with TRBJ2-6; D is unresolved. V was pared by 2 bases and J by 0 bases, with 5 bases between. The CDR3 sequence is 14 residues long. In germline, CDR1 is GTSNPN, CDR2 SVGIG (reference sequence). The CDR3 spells CAWSFSSGANVLTF. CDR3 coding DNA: TGTGCCTGGAGTTTTAGCTCTGGGGCCAACGTCCTGACTTTC.

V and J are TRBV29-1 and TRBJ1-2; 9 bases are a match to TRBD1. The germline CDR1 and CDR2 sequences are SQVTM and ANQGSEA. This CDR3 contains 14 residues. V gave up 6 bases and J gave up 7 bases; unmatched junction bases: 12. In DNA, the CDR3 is TGCAGCGTAACCCCGGGACAGGGAGTCGGTGGCTACACCTTC. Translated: CSVTPGQGVGGYTF.

CDR3 nucleotide sequence: TGTGCCAGCAGCCCCGGGGGGCCATCCTACAATGAGCAGTTCTTC. Translating gives CASSPGGPSYNEQFF. The rearrangement joins TRBV9 to TRBJ2-1; D is perhaps TRBD2 (7 bases). Trimming left V 4 bases short and J 1 base short, with 12 bases between. The CDR3 length is 15 residues. Germline CDR1 SGDLS, CDR2 YYNGEE.

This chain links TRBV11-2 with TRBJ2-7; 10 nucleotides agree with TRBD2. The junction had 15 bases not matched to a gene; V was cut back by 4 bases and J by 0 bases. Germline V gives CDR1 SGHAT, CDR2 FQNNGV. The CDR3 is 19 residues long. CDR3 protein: CASSSRRYLAGGLSYEQYF. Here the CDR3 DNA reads TGTGCCAGCAGCTCGAGGAGATATTTAGCGGGAGGACTCTCCTACGAGCAGTACTTC.

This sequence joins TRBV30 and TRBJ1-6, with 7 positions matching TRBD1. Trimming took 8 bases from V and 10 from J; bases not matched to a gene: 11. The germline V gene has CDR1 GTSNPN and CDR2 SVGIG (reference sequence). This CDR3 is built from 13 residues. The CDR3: CARREGGPSPLHF. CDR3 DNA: TGTGCCAGACGCGAAGGGGGCCCATCACCCCTCCACTTT. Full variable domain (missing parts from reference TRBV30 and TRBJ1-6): SQTIHQWPATLVQPVGSPLSLECTVEGTSNPNLYWYRQAAGRGLQLLFYSVGIGQISSEVPQNLSASRPQDRQFILSSKKLLLSDSGFYLCARREGGPSPLHFGNGTRLTVT.

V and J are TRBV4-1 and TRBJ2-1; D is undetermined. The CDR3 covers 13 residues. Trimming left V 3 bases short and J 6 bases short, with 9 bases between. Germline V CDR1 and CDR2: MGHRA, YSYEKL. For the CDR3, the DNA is TGCGCCAGCAGCCACCGGTTTTCCAATGAGCAGTTCTTC. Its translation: CASSHRFSNEQFF.

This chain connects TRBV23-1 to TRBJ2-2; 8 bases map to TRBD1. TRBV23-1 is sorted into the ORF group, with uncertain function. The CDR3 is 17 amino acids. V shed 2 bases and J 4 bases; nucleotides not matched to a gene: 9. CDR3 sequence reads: CASSQRQDRASTGELFF. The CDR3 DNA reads TGCGCCAGCAGTCAAAGACAGGACAGGGCTAGCACCGGGGAGCTGTTTTTT.

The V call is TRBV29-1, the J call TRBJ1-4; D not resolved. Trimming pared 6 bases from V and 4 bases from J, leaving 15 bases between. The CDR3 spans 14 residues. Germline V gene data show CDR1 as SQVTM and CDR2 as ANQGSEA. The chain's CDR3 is CSVRNIGVNEKLFF. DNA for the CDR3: TGCAGCGTGCGGAACATCGGGGTTAATGAAAAACTGTTTTTT.

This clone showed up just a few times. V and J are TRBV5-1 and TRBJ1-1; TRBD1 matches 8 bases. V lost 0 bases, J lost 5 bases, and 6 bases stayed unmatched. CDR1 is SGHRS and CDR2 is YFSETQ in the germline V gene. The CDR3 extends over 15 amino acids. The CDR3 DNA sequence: TGCGCCAGCAGCTTGGGAATACAGGGGGGTACTGAAGCTTTCTTT. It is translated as CASSLGIQGGTEAFF. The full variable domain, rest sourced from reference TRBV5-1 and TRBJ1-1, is KAGVTQTPRYLIKTRGQQVTLSCSPISGHRSVSWYQQTPGQGLQFLFEYFSETQRNKGNFPGRFSGRQFSNSRSEMNVSTLELGDSALYLCASSLGIQGGTEAFFGQGTRLTVV.

The CDR3 region has the DNA TGTGCCAGCAGCCAAGGGCCAGATTCTAGCACAGATACGCAGTATTTT. Translation: CASSQGPDSSTDTQYF. This chain uses TRBV3-1 (or the pseudogene TRBV3-2) with TRBJ2-3; no clear D. The V gene's germline CDR1 is LGHDT and CDR2 YNNKEL (reference sequence). V was trimmed by 1 base and J by 0 bases, leaving 11 bases between them. The CDR3 has 16 residues.

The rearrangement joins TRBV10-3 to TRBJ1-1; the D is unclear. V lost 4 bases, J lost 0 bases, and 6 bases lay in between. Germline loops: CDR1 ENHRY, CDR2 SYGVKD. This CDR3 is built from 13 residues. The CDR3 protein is CAISGVLNTEAFF. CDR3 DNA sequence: TGTGCCATCAGTGGAGTATTGAACACTGAAGCTTTCTTT.

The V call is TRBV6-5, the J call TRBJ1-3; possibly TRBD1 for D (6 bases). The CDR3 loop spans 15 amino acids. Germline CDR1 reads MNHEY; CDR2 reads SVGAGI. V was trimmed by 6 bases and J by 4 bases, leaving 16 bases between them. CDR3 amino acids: CASRPTGGGGNTIYF. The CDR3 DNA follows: TGTGCCAGCAGGCCCACGGGGGGGGGCGGAAACACCATATATTTT.

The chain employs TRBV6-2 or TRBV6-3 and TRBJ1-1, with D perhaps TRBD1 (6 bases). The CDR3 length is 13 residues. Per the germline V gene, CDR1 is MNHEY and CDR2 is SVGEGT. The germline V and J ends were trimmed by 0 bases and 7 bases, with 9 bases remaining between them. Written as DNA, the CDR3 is TGTGCCAGCAGTTACTCACCCAGGGGTGAAGCTTTCTTT. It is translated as CASSYSPRGEAFF.

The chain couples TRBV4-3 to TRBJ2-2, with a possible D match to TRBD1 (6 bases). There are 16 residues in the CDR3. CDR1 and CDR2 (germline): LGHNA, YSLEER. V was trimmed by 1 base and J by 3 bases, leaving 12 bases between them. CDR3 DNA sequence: TGCGCCAGCAGCCAAGGGGCAGGGGTACACACCGGGGAGCTGTTTTTT. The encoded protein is CASSQGAGVHTGELFF.

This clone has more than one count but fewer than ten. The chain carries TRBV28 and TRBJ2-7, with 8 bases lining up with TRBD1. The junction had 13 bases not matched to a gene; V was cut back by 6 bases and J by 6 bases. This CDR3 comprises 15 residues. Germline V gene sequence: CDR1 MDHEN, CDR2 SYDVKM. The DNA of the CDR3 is TGTGCCAGCAGACCCTCGGGACAGGCTCATGGCGAGCAGTACTTC. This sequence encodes CASRPSGQAHGEQYF.

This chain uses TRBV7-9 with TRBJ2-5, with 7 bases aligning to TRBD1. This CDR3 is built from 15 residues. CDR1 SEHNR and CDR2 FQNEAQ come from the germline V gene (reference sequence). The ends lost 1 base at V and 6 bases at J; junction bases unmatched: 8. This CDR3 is CASSLEPYRGQTQYF. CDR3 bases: TGTGCCAGCAGCTTAGAGCCCTACAGGGGACAGACCCAGTACTTC.

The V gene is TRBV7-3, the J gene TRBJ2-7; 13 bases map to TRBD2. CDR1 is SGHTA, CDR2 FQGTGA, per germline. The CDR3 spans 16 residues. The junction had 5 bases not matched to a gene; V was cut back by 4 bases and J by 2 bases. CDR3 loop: CASSSDGTSGAYEQYF. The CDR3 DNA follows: TGTGCCAGCAGCTCTGACGGGACTAGCGGGGCCTACGAGCAGTACTTC.